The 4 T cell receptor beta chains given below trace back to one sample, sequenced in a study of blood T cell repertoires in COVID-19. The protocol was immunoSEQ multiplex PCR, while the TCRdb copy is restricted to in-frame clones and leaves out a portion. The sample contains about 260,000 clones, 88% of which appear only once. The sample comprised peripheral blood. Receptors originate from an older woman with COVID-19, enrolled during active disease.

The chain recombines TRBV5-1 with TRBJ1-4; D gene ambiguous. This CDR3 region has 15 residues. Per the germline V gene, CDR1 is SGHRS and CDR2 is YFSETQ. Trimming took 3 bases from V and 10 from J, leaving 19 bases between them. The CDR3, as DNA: TGCGCCAGCAGCTCAGACGGGTTGGCCCTGGGAAAACTGTTTTTT. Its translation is CASSSDGLALGKLFF.

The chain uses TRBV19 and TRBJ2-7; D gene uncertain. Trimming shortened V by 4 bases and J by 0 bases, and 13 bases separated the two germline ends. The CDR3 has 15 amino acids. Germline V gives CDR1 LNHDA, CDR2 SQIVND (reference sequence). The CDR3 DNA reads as TGTGCCAGTAGTAAACAGTGGATGAGCTCCTACGAGCAGTACTTC. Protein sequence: CASSKQWMSSYEQYF.

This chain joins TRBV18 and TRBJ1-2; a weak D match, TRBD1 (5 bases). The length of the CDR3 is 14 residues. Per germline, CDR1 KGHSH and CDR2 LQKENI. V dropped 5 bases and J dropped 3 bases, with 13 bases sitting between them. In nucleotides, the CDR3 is TGTGCCAGCTCAACGGACAAGAATGACTATGGCTACACCTTC. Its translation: CASSTDKNDYGYTF.

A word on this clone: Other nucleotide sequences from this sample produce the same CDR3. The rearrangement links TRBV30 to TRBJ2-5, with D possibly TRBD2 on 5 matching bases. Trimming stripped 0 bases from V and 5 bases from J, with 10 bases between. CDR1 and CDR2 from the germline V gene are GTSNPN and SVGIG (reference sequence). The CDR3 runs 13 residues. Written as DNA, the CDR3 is TGTGCCTGGAGTGTAAAGGGCGGGGAGACCCAGTACTTC. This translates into CAWSVKGGETQYF.